Each of the 20 T cell receptor beta chains below was sequenced from the same sample in a study of OX40 agonist ivuxolimab in advanced cancers. The library was obtained by the immunoSEQ multiplex PCR assay. TCRdb's version of the immuneACCESS table is confined to in-frame rearrangements and falls short of the full clone set. An unresolved V gene accounts for under half of the shortfall where checked; the remainder is of unknown origin. For this sample there are 9,000 to 10,000 clones; around 89% appear just once. 9.5% to 15% of the sample is taken by the ten largest. This material consisted of CD4+ or CD8+ T cells sorted from blood, taken in a trial of the OX40 agonist ivuxolimab. These receptors were taken from an adult with an advanced solid tumor such as melanoma, head and neck, liver or kidney cancer.

The chain is built from TRBV28 and TRBJ2-1, with TRBD2 identical over 10 bases. With V trimmed by 6 bases and J by 9 bases, 8 bases remained unmatched. The germline gives CDR1 MDHEN, CDR2 SYDVKM. The CDR3 length is 14 residues. The CDR3 nucleotides are TGTGCCAGCAGCCGGACTAGCGGAGTAGGTGAGCAGTTCTTC. It encodes CASSRTSGVGEQFF.

The chain uses TRBV11-3 and TRBJ2-3; tentatively, D is TRBD1 (6 bases). Trimming pared 5 bases from V and 3 bases from J, leaving 9 bases between. Germline V lookup: CDR1 SGHNT, CDR2 YENEEA. The CDR3 spans 13 residues. The CDR3 DNA follows: TGTGCCAGCAGCCCAAGGGGGACAGATACGCAGTATTTT. This gives the protein CASSPRGTDTQYF. Together with reference TRBV11-3 and TRBJ2-3, the CDR3 gives the full variable domain: EAGVVQSPRYKIIEKKQPVAFWCNPISGHNTLYWYLQNLGQGPELLIRYENEEAVDDSQLPKDRFSAERLKGVDSTLKIQPAELGDSAVYLCASSPRGTDTQYFGPGTRLTVL.

The V gene is TRBV5-5, the J gene TRBJ2-7; 8 bases fit TRBD1. The CDR3 is made up of 15 amino acids. V shed 3 bases, J shed 6 bases, and the junction held 11 bases outside the gene matches. Per the germline V gene, CDR1 is SGHKS and CDR2 is YYEKEE (reference sequence). CDR3 region: CASSSQGQGGFEQYF. CDR3 sequence (DNA): TGTGCCAGCAGCTCCCAAGGACAGGGTGGTTTCGAGCAGTACTTC. Filled out from reference TRBV5-5 and TRBJ2-7, the complete variable domain reads DAGVTQSPTHLIKTRGQQVTLRCSPISGHKSVSWYQQVLGQGPQFIFQYYEKEERGRGNFPDRFSARQFPNYSSELNVNALLLGDSALYLCASSSQGQGGFEQYFGPGTRLTVT.

This chain uses TRBV7-6 with TRBJ2-3; 7 nucleotides line up with TRBD2. The trim removed 2 bases at V and 3 bases at J, leaving 5 bases unmatched. Per germline, CDR1 SGHVS and CDR2 FNYEAQ. CDR3 length: 15 amino acids. For the CDR3, the DNA is TGTGCCAGCAGCTTAACTGGGAGGGTAACAGATACGCAGTATTTT. It specifies CASSLTGRVTDTQYF. Full variable domain (missing parts from reference TRBV7-6 and TRBJ2-3): GAGVSQSPRYKVTKRGQDVALRCDPISGHVSLYWYRQALGQGPEFLTYFNYEAQQDKSGLPNDRFSAERPEGSISTLTIQRTEQRDSAMYRCASSLTGRVTDTQYFGPGTRLTVL.

V usage is TRBV19 and J usage is TRBJ2-3, with D maybe TRBD1 (6 bases). Germline lookup yields CDR1 LNHDA and CDR2 SQIVND (reference sequence). This CDR3 comprises 16 residues. V was clipped by 7 bases and J by 3 bases, with 20 bases between them. The CDR3 region is CASKLGGRGRTDTQYF. The CDR3, as DNA: TGTGCCAGTAAGTTAGGTGGCAGGGGAAGGACAGATACGCAGTATTTT.

The chain carries TRBV30 and TRBJ1-2; no clear D gene. Deletions cut 3 bases from V and 0 bases from J, with 5 bases between. Per germline, CDR1 GTSNPN and CDR2 SVGIG (reference sequence). The CDR3 totals 12 residues. The CDR3 spells CAWRDANYGYTF. The CDR3 DNA follows: TGTGCCTGGAGGGACGCTAACTATGGCTACACCTTC.

V and J are TRBV4-2 and TRBJ2-2, with D unresolved. Trimming took 1 base from V and 1 from J, leaving 7 bases between them. Germline V CDR1 and CDR2: LGHNA, YNFKEQ. The CDR3 is 15 amino acids. The CDR3: CASSQGVENTGELFF. In DNA, the CDR3 is TGTGCCAGCAGCCAAGGGGTAGAGAACACCGGGGAGCTGTTTTTT.

CDR3 residues: CASSQGAGGNTGELFF. CDR3 bases: TGTGCCAGCAGCCAAGGTGCGGGGGGGAACACCGGGGAGCTGTTTTTT. The chain carries TRBV5-4 and TRBJ2-2; 8 bases align to TRBD2. CDR1 is SGHNT, CDR2 YYREEE, per germline (reference sequence). With 4 bases clipped from V and 1 base from J, the junction kept 6 bases outside the gene matches. This CDR3 has 16 amino acids.

The genes are TRBV9 and TRBJ1-6; no reliable D call. CDR3 length: 13 amino acids. The V and J ends lost 10 bases and 8 bases respectively, with 16 bases between them. Germline CDR1 and CDR2: SGDLS and YYNGEE. DNA for the CDR3: TGTGCCCCTGACGGTCAGCCCTATTCACCCCTCCACTTT. Protein product: CAPDGQPYSPLHF.

The chain carries TRBV11-2 and TRBJ2-5; no clear D. This CDR3 has 12 residues. Germline V lookup: CDR1 SGHAT, CDR2 FQNNGV. Trimming shortened V by 2 bases and J by 7 bases, and 8 bases separated the two germline ends. CDR3 sequence reads: CASSLPDATQYF. In DNA, the CDR3 is TGTGCCAGCAGCTTACCGGATGCGACCCAGTACTTC.

This clone was seen a single time. The chain is built from TRBV18 and TRBJ2-7, with 9 bases that match TRBD2. The junction had 1 base not matched to a gene; V was cut back by 6 bases and J by 4 bases. There are 12 residues in the CDR3. Germline CDR1 and CDR2: KGHSH and LQKENI. The chain's CDR3 is CASSLAGYEQYF. CDR3 sequence (DNA): TGTGCCAGCTCCCTAGCGGGGTACGAGCAGTACTTC.

The chain carries TRBV6-1 and TRBJ1-5, with D possibly being TRBD1 (5 bases). Trimming took 2 bases from V and 0 from J, leaving 11 bases between them. Looked up from germline, CDR1 is MNHNS and CDR2 is SASEGT. There are 16 residues in the CDR3. In DNA form, the CDR3 reads TGTGCCAGCAGTGAACTTGGGACCCTTAGCAATCAGCCCCAGCATTTT. Protein: CASSELGTLSNQPQHF.

This clone is a singleton in its sample. V and J are TRBV2 and TRBJ2-1; the match to TRBD2 covers 12 bases. This CDR3 region has 15 residues. V gave up 4 bases and J gave up 4 bases; unmatched junction bases: 2. Germline V lookup: CDR1 SNHLY, CDR2 FYNNEI. The CDR3 loop reads CASSVGLAGYNEQFF. CDR3 bases: TGTGCCAGCAGTGTAGGACTAGCGGGATACAATGAGCAGTTCTTC.

Only a few counts were recorded for this clone. The gene calls are TRBV2 and TRBJ2-4; tentative D call: TRBD2 (6 bases). Germline assignment: CDR1 SNHLY and CDR2 FYNNEI. Trimming cost V 5 bases and J 1 base, with 12 bases left between them. CDR3 length: 15 amino acids. The CDR3 nucleotides are TGTGCCAGCAGTACCCCCCGGGGGGCCAAAAACATTCAGTACTTC. Translated: CASSTPRGAKNIQYF.

This chain links TRBV4-1 with TRBJ2-6; a weak D match, TRBD1 (5 bases). V dropped 0 bases and J dropped 0 bases, with 15 bases sitting between them. Per germline, CDR1 MGHRA and CDR2 YSYEKL. The CDR3 spans 19 residues. The CDR3 region has the DNA TGCGCCAGCAGCCAAGACCCAGGGAATTTATTCTCTGGGGCCAACGTCCTGACTTTC. Translation: CASSQDPGNLFSGANVLTF.

J is TRBJ2-2 and V is TRBV5-1; TRBD1 is a possible D gene (6 bases). The CDR3 length is 15 residues. Germline V gives CDR1 SGHRS, CDR2 YFSETQ. The V gene lost 4 bases and the J gene lost 8 bases, with 18 bases spanning the gap. The CDR3 coding sequence is TGCGCCAGCAGCCCATCGACAGGTTCGGATGGGGAGCTGTTTTTT. As protein: CASSPSTGSDGELFF.

J is TRBJ1-2 and V is TRBV6-5; D is unresolved. Germline V lookup: CDR1 MNHEY, CDR2 SVGAGI. Trimming cost V 6 bases and J 1 base, with 12 bases left between them. The CDR3 sequence is 14 residues long. This chain's CDR3 is CASRKAGFNYGYTF. The CDR3 DNA reads as TGTGCCAGCAGAAAGGCGGGCTTTAACTATGGCTACACCTTC.

The V call is TRBV6-1, the J call TRBJ1-2; 9 nucleotides agree with TRBD1. V dropped 6 bases and J dropped 7; count of bases not matched to a gene: 9. Germline V CDR1 and CDR2: MNHNS, SASEGT. The CDR3 is 14 amino acids. The CDR3 nucleotides are TGTGCCAGCAGGAACAGGGGGCGATCCGTTGGCTACACCTTC. Protein: CASRNRGRSVGYTF.

V gene TRBV6-5 combines with J gene TRBJ2-3, with D maybe TRBD1 (6 bases). Germline CDR1 MNHEY, CDR2 SVGAGI. The CDR3 runs 14 residues. Trimming removed 6 bases at V and 0 bases at J, with 10 bases between. The CDR3 DNA is TGTGCCAGCAGGCCGGACAGTAGCACAGATACGCAGTATTTT. It yields the protein CASRPDSSTDTQYF.

V and J are TRBV5-1 and TRBJ1-1; D perhaps matches TRBD1 (6 bases). V was trimmed by 4 bases and J by 2 bases, leaving 9 bases between them. This CDR3 region has 13 residues. Germline CDR1 SGHRS, CDR2 YFSETQ. The CDR3 DNA reads as TGCGCCAGCAGCCCAGGGGCTAACACTGAAGCTTTCTTT. This encodes CASSPGANTEAFF.